This TCR beta chain appears in the sequencing data of a study of tumor-infiltrating lymphocytes in primary liver carcinoma. Study background: Participating patients were men and women between 30 and 69 years old. Staged T1-T3 N0M0, the tumors had sizes that ranged from about 4.2 to 10 cm across. Findings and caveats of the study: Top-250-clone fractions were significantly higher in tumors than in blood (p = 0.039).

Constant-region priming of around 500 ng total RNA yielded TCR beta cDNA. Investigators got TCR beta libraries out of three nested multiplex PCR rounds, done with slightly modified ARM-PCR. TCRdb recomputed calls from the multiplex PCR reads with MiXCR, one row per CDR3 protein. This sample has 90,000 to 150,000 distinct CDR3 sequences, with roughly 75% found just once. The source material, roughly 18-30 mg of unsorted bulk tissue, was used to co-extract RNA and DNA. This clonotype appeared a few times. Antigen: not known. A much larger clone is a single base away; this may be a read error. The source material was tumor-adjacent normal liver tissue. This sequence was found in a woman aged 55-69 years with primary liver carcinoma and hepatitis B virus infection.

The CDR3 DNA sequence: TGTGCCAGCAGACAGAGGACAGGGATGGGCGGGGGGACTGAAGCTTTCTTT. Translated: CASRQRTGMGGGTEAFF. The genes are TRBV7-8 and TRBJ1-1; 8 nucleotides match TRBD1. The germline V gene encodes CDR1 SGHVS and CDR2 FQNEAQ. V lost 6 bases, J lost 5 bases, and 17 bases stayed unmatched. The CDR3 totals 17 residues.